The 30 T cell receptor beta chains given below trace back to one sample, sequenced in a study of blood T cell repertoires in COVID-19. Sequenced by immunoSEQ multiplex PCR; TCRdb stores in-frame clones only, minus some. The data show roughly 35,000 clones, about nine tenths seen once. What was sequenced was peripheral blood. These receptors were collected from a man aged 45-60 years with active or convalescent COVID-19.

Only a few counts were recorded for this clone. The chain has TRBV5-4 and TRBJ2-3, with a possible D match to TRBD2 (5 bases). CDR3 length: 14 amino acids. The germline V and J ends were trimmed by 0 bases and 6 bases, with 11 bases remaining between them. Germline CDR1 reads SGHNT; CDR2 reads YYREEE (reference sequence). The CDR3 coding sequence is TGTGCCAGCAGCTTGGGACTAATTTCGGATACGCAGTATTTT. This sequence encodes CASSLGLISDTQYF.

The chain uses TRBV19 and TRBJ2-3; D possibly corresponds to TRBD1 (6 bases). The CDR3 extends over 13 amino acids. The V end lost 6 bases, the J end lost 4 bases, and 11 bases lay between the germline ends. The germline CDR1 and CDR2 sequences are LNHDA and SQIVND (reference sequence). The chain's CDR3 is CASSGNRADTQYF. The CDR3 DNA is TGTGCCAGTAGCGGAAACAGGGCAGATACGCAGTATTTT.

The rearrangement uses TRBV7-3 and TRBJ2-1; 8 bases fit TRBD1. The junction had 6 bases not matched to a gene; V was cut back by 2 bases and J by 3 bases. Germline V gene data show CDR1 as SGHTA and CDR2 as FQGTGA. This CDR3 is built from 16 residues. The CDR3 DNA reads TGTGCCAGCAGCTTATGGGCAGGGGGCGACTACAATGAGCAGTTCTTC. Residues: CASSLWAGGDYNEQFF.

This chain uses TRBV20-1 with TRBJ2-1, with D possibly TRBD2 on 6 matching bases. The CDR3 has 10 amino acids. Germline lookup yields CDR1 DFQATT and CDR2 SNEGSKA (reference sequence). The V and J ends lost 7 bases and 7 bases respectively, with 8 bases between them. In nucleotides, the CDR3 is TGCAGTGTGGGGGGTAATGAGCAGTTCTTC. It encodes CSVGGNEQFF.

This chain uses TRBV9 with TRBJ1-1, with 7 bases fitting TRBD1. Germline values: CDR1 SGDLS, CDR2 YYNGEE. This CDR3 spans 15 amino acids. The V and J ends lost 0 bases and 6 bases, in that order; junction bases with no gene match: 8. The CDR3 is CASSVGGSRGSEAFF. The CDR3 bases are TGTGCCAGCAGCGTAGGCGGCAGCAGGGGGTCTGAAGCTTTCTTT.

This chain links TRBV5-4 with TRBJ2-7; 13 bases match TRBD2. The germline gives CDR1 SGHNT, CDR2 YYREEE (reference sequence). V dropped 4 bases and J dropped 6; count of bases not matched to a gene: 7. The length of the CDR3 is 15 residues. CDR3 bases: TGTGCCAGCAGCGCCGGGACTAGCGGGACACGCGAGCAGTACTTC. This encodes CASSAGTSGTREQYF.

The chain has TRBV18 and TRBJ2-1; 14 nucleotides align to TRBD2. J gave up 2 bases and V 3 bases, and 3 bases lay outside the gene matches. The CDR3 covers 17 residues. The germline gives CDR1 KGHSH, CDR2 LQKENI. The CDR3 reads CASSPGTSGSPYNEQFF. In DNA form, the CDR3 reads TGTGCCAGCTCACCGGGGACTAGCGGGAGCCCCTACAATGAGCAGTTCTTC.

This clone was seen only once. V usage is TRBV11-2 and J usage is TRBJ2-2; D is possibly TRBD2 (5 bases). This CDR3 region has 15 residues. The V and J ends lost 1 base and 6 bases respectively, with 12 bases between them. The germline V gene encodes CDR1 SGHAT and CDR2 FQNNGV. Here the CDR3 reads CASSLVASLAGELFF. The CDR3 DNA is TGTGCCAGCAGCTTAGTGGCTAGCCTCGCCGGGGAGCTGTTTTTT. Filled out from reference TRBV11-2 and TRBJ2-2, the complete variable domain reads EAGVAQSPRYKIIEKRQSVAFWCNPISGHATLYWYQQILGQGPKLLIQFQNNGVVDDSQLPKDRFSAERLKGVDSTLKIQPAKLEDSAVYLCASSLVASLAGELFFGEGSRLTVL.

This chain joins TRBV28 and TRBJ2-5, with 12 bases aligning to TRBD1. V shed 6 bases and J 4 bases; nucleotides not matched to a gene: 12. Germline V gene data show CDR1 as MDHEN and CDR2 as SYDVKM. CDR3 length: 17 residues. DNA of the CDR3: TGTGCCAGCAGAACCCTTAAGGGACAGGGGGCGTCAGAGACCCAGTACTTC. This gives the protein CASRTLKGQGASETQYF.

V gene TRBV15 combines with J gene TRBJ2-1; D remains ambiguous. Looked up from germline, CDR1 is LNHNV and CDR2 is YYDKDF (reference sequence). V dropped 5 bases and J dropped 6 bases, with 20 bases sitting between them. The length of the CDR3 is 16 residues. Written as DNA, the CDR3 is TGTGCCACCAGCCTCGGGTTTGGCTCTGGGTTCAATGAGCAGTTCTTC. The encoded protein is CATSLGFGSGFNEQFF.

The chain couples TRBV7-3 to TRBJ2-1; D unresolved. Germline V lookup: CDR1 SGHTA, CDR2 FQGTGA. V was shortened by 5 bases and J by 0 bases, with 11 bases between the two germline ends. The CDR3 is 15 residues long. CDR3 sequence reads: CASSLDGGSYNEQFF. The CDR3 bases are TGTGCCAGCAGCCTCGACGGCGGCTCCTACAATGAGCAGTTCTTC.

V usage is TRBV5-1 and J usage is TRBJ2-2; D gene uncertain. The CDR3 consists of 18 residues. V was cut by 3 bases and J by 2 bases, with 20 bases left in between. Germline V gives CDR1 SGHRS, CDR2 YFSETQ. CDR3: CASSSPNLIPTNTGELFF. CDR3 nucleotide sequence: TGCGCCAGCAGCTCCCCCAACTTGATTCCTACCAACACCGGGGAGCTGTTTTTT. Drawing the rest from reference TRBV5-1 and TRBJ2-2, the complete variable domain is KAGVTQTPRYLIKTRGQQVTLSCSPISGHRSVSWYQQTPGQGLQFLFEYFSETQRNKGNFPGRFSGRQFSNSRSEMNVSTLELGDSALYLCASSSPNLIPTNTGELFFGEGSRLTVL.

This clone was counted only a few times. The gene calls are TRBV4-1 and TRBJ1-4; no definite D call. The CDR3 is 15 amino acids. Trimming took 3 bases from V and 4 from J, leaving 12 bases between them. Germline CDR1 and CDR2: MGHRA and YSYEKL. For the CDR3, the DNA is TGCGCCAGCAGCCATGTTGAGGCTGGTAATGAAAAACTGTTTTTT. Protein sequence: CASSHVEAGNEKLFF.

The V call is TRBV18, the J call TRBJ2-5; possible D gene TRBD1, 6 bases. Germline CDR1 is KGHSH and CDR2 is LQKENI. This CDR3 has 13 residues. The ends were cut back, 2 bases at V and 5 bases at J, with 9 bases in the middle. CDR3 sequence reads: CASSPNRVETQYF. As DNA, the CDR3 is TGTGCCAGCTCACCAAACAGGGTTGAGACCCAGTACTTC.

This sequence joins TRBV15 and TRBJ2-5; tentatively, D is TRBD1 (5 bases). This CDR3 is built from 14 residues. CDR1 is LNHNV, CDR2 YYDKDF, per germline (reference sequence). Trimming took 0 bases from V and 4 from J, leaving 9 bases between them. This CDR3 is CATSRDSQGETQYF. In nucleotides, the CDR3 is TGTGCCACCAGCAGAGATTCTCAGGGAGAGACCCAGTACTTC.

The J gene is TRBJ2-2, the V gene TRBV4-2; TRBD2 agrees at 8 bases. The V segment lost 0 bases and the J segment 3 bases; nucleotides outside the gene matches: 9. In germline, CDR1 is LGHNA, CDR2 YNFKEQ. This CDR3 is built from 18 residues. The CDR3 DNA reads TGTGCCAGCAGCCAAGATCTACGGGGACTAGTCGACACCGGGGAGCTGTTTTTT. It encodes CASSQDLRGLVDTGELFF.

This chain uses TRBV6-2 or TRBV6-3 with TRBJ1-4; 9 bases fit TRBD1. The germline V gene encodes CDR1 MNHEY and CDR2 SVGEGT. The CDR3 is 17 residues long. After removal of 6 bases from V and 0 bases from J, the junction contained 8 bases not matched to a gene. As DNA, the CDR3 is TGTGCCAGCAGCCCCGGACAGGGGCGACCAACTAATGAAAAACTGTTTTTT. It translates to CASSPGQGRPTNEKLFF.

This chain's CDR3 is CASSTLAGVWNEQFF. CDR3 nucleotide sequence: TGTGCCAGCAGCACTCTAGCGGGAGTTTGGAATGAGCAGTTCTTC. The chain couples TRBV7-2 to TRBJ2-1; 10 bases match TRBD2. Germline V CDR1 and CDR2: SGHTA, FQGNSA. The CDR3 is 15 residues long. Germline trimming cut 5 bases from V and 7 bases from J; bases unmatched to any gene: 8. Full variable domain (missing parts from reference TRBV7-2 and TRBJ2-1): GAGVSQSPSNKVTEKGKDVELRCDPISGHTALYWYRQSLGQGLEFLIYFQGNSAPDKSGLPSDRFSAERTGGSVSTLTIQRTQQEDSAVYLCASSTLAGVWNEQFFGPGTRLTVL.

This clone has only one observation. The chain joins TRBV4-3 to TRBJ2-3, with TRBD2 matching over 14 bases. This CDR3 contains 18 residues. Germline-derived CDR1 and CDR2 are LGHNA and YSLEER. With 0 bases clipped from V and 1 base from J, the junction kept 3 bases outside the gene matches. Written as DNA, the CDR3 is TGCGCCAGCAGCCAAGATAAGGGACTAGCGGGAGGCACAGATACGCAGTATTTT. The encoded protein is CASSQDKGLAGGTDTQYF.

This rearrangement joins TRBV29-1 to TRBJ2-5; D may be TRBD2 (6 bases). Germline V gene lookup returns CDR1 SQVTM and CDR2 ANQGSEA. Between the trimmed V and J ends, which lost 5 bases and 3 bases, there was a span of 13 bases. CDR3 size: 13 residues. The DNA of the CDR3 is TGCAGCGTTTGCCGGGGGACGGAAGAGACCCAGTACTTC. Its translation is CSVCRGTEETQYF.

The chain has TRBV19 and TRBJ2-1, with D hard to call. Looked up from germline, CDR1 is LNHDA and CDR2 is SQIVND (reference sequence). The CDR3 totals 13 residues. V lost 4 bases and J 4 bases, leaving 8 bases between the germline ends. The chain's CDR3 is CASSTLRYNEQFF. Written as DNA, the CDR3 is TGTGCCAGTAGTACCCTCAGATACAATGAGCAGTTCTTC.

The gene calls are TRBV6-2 or TRBV6-3 and TRBJ2-1, with TRBD1 matching 8 bases. This CDR3 has 16 amino acids. With V trimmed by 2 bases and J by 0 bases, 3 bases remained unmatched. Germline V CDR1 and CDR2: MNHEY, SVGEGT. CDR3 DNA: TGTGCCAGCAGTTACCCAGGGACAGGCTCCTACAATGAGCAGTTCTTC. Its protein product is CASSYPGTGSYNEQFF.

The rearrangement joins TRBV18 to TRBJ1-2, with D possibly matching TRBD1 (5 bases). V lost 3 bases, J lost 4 bases, and 6 bases lay in between. Germline V lookup: CDR1 KGHSH, CDR2 LQKENI. This CDR3 contains 12 residues. The CDR3 region is CASSPDSYGYTF. In DNA form, the CDR3 reads TGTGCCAGCTCACCTGACAGCTATGGCTACACCTTC.

The V gene is TRBV4-3, the J gene TRBJ1-2; unclear D gene. CDR1 is LGHNA, CDR2 YSLEER, per germline. The CDR3 has 14 residues. Trimming left V 1 base short and J 4 bases short, with 10 bases between. The CDR3 DNA reads TGCGCCAGCAGCCAAGTACGGGCGGGCTATGGCTACACCTTC. Its translation is CASSQVRAGYGYTF.

This chain joins TRBV7-9 and TRBJ1-1; D gene ambiguous. This CDR3 contains 13 residues. CDR1 SEHNR and CDR2 FQNEAQ come from the germline V gene (reference sequence). V lost 1 base and J 4 bases, leaving 7 bases between the germline ends. The CDR3 reads CASSLGGLTEAFF. The CDR3 region has the DNA TGTGCCAGCAGCTTAGGCGGCCTCACTGAAGCTTTCTTT.

The chain combines TRBV4-1 with TRBJ2-3; D is unclear. The V and J ends lost 1 base and 0 bases respectively, with 5 bases between them. From germline, CDR1 is MGHRA and CDR2 YSYEKL. CDR3 length: 14 amino acids. The CDR3, as DNA: TGCGCCAGCAGCCAAGGTCCTAGCACAGATACGCAGTATTTT. Translation gives CASSQGPSTDTQYF.

V and J are TRBV11-3 and TRBJ2-2; the match to TRBD1 covers 7 bases. The germline V gene has CDR1 SGHNT and CDR2 YENEEA. The CDR3 extends over 15 amino acids. J lost 1 base, V lost 5 bases, and 4 bases had no gene match. The CDR3 reads CASSHRTGNTGELFF. The CDR3 nucleotides are TGTGCCAGCAGCCATAGGACAGGGAACACCGGGGAGCTGTTTTTT.

The chain links TRBV19 to TRBJ2-2; D unresolved. The CDR3 is 13 amino acids. Germline V gene data show CDR1 as LNHDA and CDR2 as SQIVND (reference sequence). Between the trimmed V and J ends, which lost 3 bases and 6 bases, there was a span of 8 bases. CDR3 loop: CASSIGLAGELFF. In DNA, the CDR3 is TGTGCCAGTAGTATCGGCCTAGCCGGGGAGCTGTTTTTT.

J is TRBJ1-1 and V is TRBV14; D is uncertain. Germline V gives CDR1 SGHDN, CDR2 FVKESK. Trimming shortened V by 3 bases and J by 5 bases, and 16 bases separated the two germline ends. The CDR3 runs to 15 residues. The CDR3 loop reads CASSHFAGGGTEAFF. CDR3 nucleotide sequence: TGTGCCAGCAGCCATTTCGCGGGAGGTGGTACTGAAGCTTTCTTT.

The chain recombines TRBV24-1 with TRBJ2-5; D may be TRBD2 (5 bases). Germline CDR1 and CDR2: KGHDR and SFDVKD. Trimming cost V 1 base and J 6 bases, with 5 bases left between them. CDR3 length: 12 amino acids. This CDR3 reads CATSDFGKTQYF. CDR3 DNA: TGTGCCACCAGTGATTTCGGGAAGACCCAGTACTTC.